The 16 T cell receptor beta chains listed next were all sequenced from one sample in a study of metastatic and nonmetastatic thyroid tumors. Using MiXCR, TCRdb reanalyzed the PCR reads. The sample consists of about 59,000 clones, 15% to 20% of them appearing once. Each patient went into thyroid surgery without having received any treatment. The sample was blood. The receptors shown here come from a male donor with papillary thyroid cancer or a benign thyroid nodule (not recorded which). Some clones in this sample may be carry-over from other donors' samples.

This clone was observed many times. The V gene is TRBV5-5, the J gene TRBJ1-4; 9 bases are shared with TRBD1. This CDR3 is built from 14 residues. Germline values: CDR1 SGHKS, CDR2 YYEKEE (reference sequence). After removal of 4 bases from V and 6 bases from J, the junction contained 4 bases not matched to a gene. CDR3: CASSLGQGDEKLFF. In DNA, the CDR3 is TGTGCCAGCAGCCTGGGACAGGGCGATGAAAAACTGTTTTTT.

This clone was detected many times. The chain links TRBV7-9 to TRBJ2-1; D may be TRBD2 (6 bases). The CDR3 has 15 amino acids. Germline lookup yields CDR1 SEHNR and CDR2 FQNEAQ (reference sequence). Trimming stripped 0 bases from V and 5 bases from J, with 11 bases between. The CDR3 sequence is CASSLAGGTDNEQFF. CDR3 DNA sequence: TGTGCCAGCAGCTTAGCGGGAGGTACTGACAATGAGCAGTTCTTC.

This clone was recorded at least ten times. The genes are TRBV7-3 and TRBJ2-3; 9 bases are a match to TRBD1. The J segment lost 4 bases and the V segment lost 7 bases, leaving 6 bases of the junction unmatched. Germline values: CDR1 SGHTA, CDR2 FQGTGA. This CDR3 has 14 residues. The CDR3 nucleotides are TGTGCCAGCATCGACAGGGGGGGGGCAGATACGCAGTATTTT. Translated: CASIDRGGADTQYF. The variable domain in full, completed from reference TRBV7-3 and TRBJ2-3, reads GAGVSQTPSNKVTEKGKYVELRCDPISGHTALYWYRQSLGQGPEFLIYFQGTGAADDSGLPNDRFFAVRPEGSVSTLKIQRTERGDSAVYLCASIDRGGADTQYFGPGTRLTVL.

With regard to this clone: A much larger clone sits a single nucleotide away, making a read error possible. In the same sample, other DNA sequences code for this CDR3. This chain uses TRBV5-1 with TRBJ2-7; no clear D gene. The CDR3 is 12 amino acids. With 0 bases removed from V and 7 bases from J, the gap between germline ends came to 8 bases. Germline CDR1 is SGHRS and CDR2 is YFSETQ. Here the CDR3 reads CASSLEIGEQYF. In nucleotides, the CDR3 is TGCGCCAGCAGCTTGGAGATTGGAGAGCAGTACTTC.

The table lists this clone with many counts. The J gene is TRBJ2-5, the V gene TRBV9; TRBD1 or TRBD2 may be the D gene (5 bases each). Germline values: CDR1 SGDLS, CDR2 YYNGEE. The CDR3 has 18 amino acids. V lost 4 bases and J 1 base, leaving 23 bases between the germline ends. CDR3: CASSSNWDAASLQETQYF. The CDR3 DNA sequence: TGTGCCAGCAGCTCCAACTGGGACGCCGCGTCTCTCCAAGAGACCCAGTACTTC.

This clone was counted once. The J gene is TRBJ2-7, the V gene TRBV20-1; 9 bases agree with TRBD2. The CDR3 extends over 14 amino acids. Germline CDR1 and CDR2: DFQATT and SNEGSKA (reference sequence). V gave up 6 bases and J gave up 0 bases; unmatched junction bases: 6. The CDR3 DNA reads as TGCAGTGCGACTACTAGCGGGCCCTCCTACGAGCAGTACTTC. Residues: CSATTSGPSYEQYF.

Turning to this clone: This may be a read error, as it is one base from a much larger clone. The chain carries TRBV5-5 and TRBJ2-2; no clear D gene. The ends were cut back, 1 base at V and 9 bases at J, with 13 bases in the middle. The CDR3 extends over 14 amino acids. The germline CDR1 and CDR2 sequences are SGHKS and YYEKEE (reference sequence). Here the CDR3 DNA reads TGTGCCAGCAGCTTGCGGCTCCCGAGCTGGGAGCTGTTTTTT. Amino acid sequence: CASSLRLPSWELFF.

This clone was detected many times. The chain is built from TRBV28 and TRBJ2-7; 8 bases are shared with TRBD1. The CDR3 length is 13 residues. Germline V CDR1 and CDR2: MDHEN, SYDVKM. J was trimmed by 2 bases and V by 10 bases; bases with no gene match: 7. DNA of the CDR3: TGTGCCACCCAGACAGGGGCCACCTACGAGCAGTACTTC. Protein: CATQTGATYEQYF.

The rearrangement uses TRBV20-1 and TRBJ1-2; D is possibly TRBD1 (5 bases). Per the germline V gene, CDR1 is DFQATT and CDR2 is SNEGSKA (reference sequence). V was trimmed by 1 base and J by 3 bases, leaving 9 bases between them. CDR3 size: 13 residues. CDR3 in amino acids: CSARAGEDYGYTF. CDR3 bases: TGCAGTGCTAGAGCGGGGGAGGACTATGGCTACACCTTC.

This clone was seen at least ten times. The chain couples TRBV6-1 to TRBJ2-7; TRBD2 matches 9 bases. The V gene's germline CDR1 is MNHNS and CDR2 SASEGT. This CDR3 is built from 15 residues. The J segment lost 0 bases and the V segment lost 6 bases, leaving 6 bases of the junction unmatched. The CDR3 region has the DNA TGTGCCAGCAGGTTTCTGACTAGCGGCTCCTACGAGCAGTACTTC. Translation gives CASRFLTSGSYEQYF.

With respect to this clone: This may be a read error, as it is one base from a much larger clone. Other nucleotide sequences from this sample produce the same CDR3. The chain uses TRBV5-5 and TRBJ1-3; the D is unclear. There are 13 residues in the CDR3. Germline CDR1 and CDR2: SGHKS and YYEKEE (reference sequence). This CDR3 reads CASSSDLVNTIYF. In nucleotides, the CDR3 is TGTGCCAGTAGCTCAGATCTAGTAAACACCATATATTTT.

Ten or more counts support this clone. The chain combines TRBV7-2 with TRBJ2-6; D not resolved. Germline assignment: CDR1 SGHTA and CDR2 FQGNSA. V was pared by 3 bases and J by 1 base, with 10 bases between. The CDR3 extends over 16 amino acids. The CDR3 is CASSFTPGSGANVLTF. In DNA, the CDR3 is TGTGCCAGCAGCTTTACCCCCGGGTCTGGGGCCAACGTCCTGACTTTC.

This clone was recorded many times. This chain connects TRBV5-1 to TRBJ1-5; a possible D gene is TRBD1 (5 bases). The V gene lost 4 bases and the J gene lost 3 bases, with 8 bases spanning the gap. The germline V gene encodes CDR1 SGHRS and CDR2 YFSETQ. This CDR3 region has 13 residues. The chain's CDR3 is CASSDSTNQPQHF. The CDR3 DNA follows: TGCGCCAGCAGCGACAGTACCAATCAGCCCCAGCATTTT.

This clone was found many times. The chain recombines TRBV9 with TRBJ1-6, with D uncertain. Germline lookup yields CDR1 SGDLS and CDR2 YYNGEE. CDR3 length equals 13 residues. V was pared by 4 bases and J by 7 bases, with 9 bases between. CDR3 residues: CASSKGKNSPLHF. CDR3 nucleotide sequence: TGTGCCAGCAGCAAGGGAAAAAATTCACCCCTCCACTTT.

DNA for the CDR3: TGTGCCAGCAGTCCCCGGTCCCCACCCTACGAGCAGTACTTC. Protein: CASSPRSPPYEQYF. The chain has TRBV6-1 and TRBJ2-7; the D is unclear. Per the germline V gene, CDR1 is MNHNS and CDR2 is SASEGT. V shed 5 bases and J shed 2 bases, with 13 bases lying between them. The CDR3 extends over 14 amino acids.

To note about this clone: A much larger clone sits a single nucleotide away, making a read error possible. The rearrangement uses TRBV9 and TRBJ2-3; no definite D call. The V gene's germline CDR1 is SGDLS and CDR2 YYNGEE. The CDR3 is 14 amino acids. V was shortened by 1 base and J by 2 bases, with 8 bases between the two germline ends. CDR3: CASSVQGITDTQYF. CDR3 DNA: TGTGCCAGCAGCGTACAAGGTATCACAGATACGCAGTATTTT.